This T cell receptor (beta chain) was recorded in a study of hypomethylating agent response in myelodysplastic syndrome. Study summary: Of patients, about 75% of the 11 got azacitidine and 3 of 11 decitabine.

Germline-derived CDR1 and CDR2 are MNHEY and SMNVEV (reference sequence). This CDR3 has 14 amino acids. The germline V and J ends were trimmed by 4 bases and 4 bases, with 10 bases remaining between them. Sequencing was performed with immunoSEQ multiplex PCR; in TCRdb, only in-frame clones are kept and a portion is missing. The table has about 5,400 clones, 88% seen once. By sample share, this clone is medium-sized. Here the sequenced sample was bone marrow, taken before or after starting hypomethylating agent treatment for myelodysplastic syndrome (not recorded which). The TCR comes from a human donor with myelodysplastic syndrome. The chain couples TRBV27 to TRBJ2-2, with D perhaps matching TRBD1 (6 bases). The CDR3 spells CASSYGTLTGELFF. The DNA for the CDR3 is TGTGCCAGCAGTTACGGGACACTCACCGGGGAGCTGTTTTTT.